These 21 T cell receptor beta chains were sequenced from one sample in a study of technical replicates of blood from a few donors. Data came from immunoSEQ multiplex PCR; TCRdb stores just in-frame clones and leaves some out. The table lists tens of thousands of clones, just under 95% of them singletons. Sequencing was done on a sample of PBMCs. Receptors were obtained from a human donor in good health. Some clones in this sample may be carry-over from other donors' samples.

V is TRBV5-1 and J is TRBJ2-3; 10 bases map to TRBD2. Trimming at V came to 5 bases and at J to 2 bases, leaving 11 bases not matched to a gene. CDR1 and CDR2 (germline): SGHRS, YFSETQ. This CDR3 region has 17 residues. This CDR3 is CASSFVAGGSSTDTQYF. CDR3 nucleotide sequence: TGCGCCAGCAGTTTCGTAGCGGGAGGTTCCTCCACAGATACGCAGTATTTT.

CDR3 region: CASSRPGQFQETQYF. DNA of the CDR3: TGTGCCAGCAGCCGTCCGGGACAGTTCCAAGAGACCCAGTACTTC. V gene TRBV7-9 combines with J gene TRBJ2-5, with 7 bases that match TRBD1. In germline, CDR1 is SEHNR, CDR2 FQNEAQ (reference sequence). J lost 1 base, V lost 5 bases, and 7 bases had no gene match. CDR3 length equals 15 residues.

V gene TRBV30 combines with J gene TRBJ1-5; D remains ambiguous. Germline V gives CDR1 GTSNPN, CDR2 SVGIG (reference sequence). With 2 bases removed from V and 1 base from J, the gap between germline ends came to 12 bases. The CDR3 extends over 15 amino acids. The CDR3 coding sequence is TGTGCCTGGAGTCCGTTCTCGGGGAGCAATCAGCCCCAGCATTTT. It codes for CAWSPFSGSNQPQHF.

CDR3 protein: CASSPGGAEANYGYTF. The CDR3 nucleotides read TGTGCCAGCAGCCCGGGAGGAGCGGAAGCTAACTATGGCTACACCTTC. This chain links TRBV9 with TRBJ1-2; the D is unclear. This CDR3 has 16 amino acids. Germline CDR1 is SGDLS and CDR2 is YYNGEE. The germline V and J ends were trimmed by 4 bases and 0 bases, with 16 bases remaining between them.

The chain is built from TRBV7-9 and TRBJ2-7; TRBD1 agrees at 10 bases. V dropped 10 bases and J dropped 6; count of bases not matched to a gene: 9. Per germline, CDR1 SEHNR and CDR2 FQNEAQ (reference sequence). The CDR3 is 13 residues long. The CDR3: CATSGWTGGEQYF. The CDR3 DNA sequence: TGTGCCACCTCGGGATGGACAGGGGGCGAGCAGTACTTC.

This sequence joins TRBV19 and TRBJ1-1; 8 positions match TRBD1. Germline CDR1 is LNHDA and CDR2 is SQIVND (reference sequence). This CDR3 contains 18 residues. J was trimmed by 0 bases and V by 7 bases; bases with no gene match: 16. The CDR3 sequence: CASKGIRGTGRMNTEAFF. The CDR3 DNA reads as TGTGCCAGTAAAGGGATTCGGGGGACAGGCCGTATGAACACTGAAGCTTTCTTT.

The V gene is TRBV12-5, the J gene TRBJ2-4; 7 bases map to TRBD2. The V segment lost 0 bases and the J segment 0 bases; nucleotides outside the gene matches: 2. Germline-derived CDR1 and CDR2 are LGHNT and FRNRAP. CDR3 length equals 16 residues. CDR3 bases: TGTGCTAGTGGTTTGGTATCGGGGGGAGCCAAAAACATTCAGTACTTC. Its protein product is CASGLVSGGAKNIQYF.

The chain couples TRBV7-7 to TRBJ2-1, with a weak D call TRBD2 (5 bases). The CDR3 contains 13 residues. Trimming took off 5 bases at V and 8 bases at J, with 13 bases between the two ends. From germline, CDR1 is SSHAT and CDR2 FNYEAQ (reference sequence). As DNA, the CDR3 is TGTGCCAGCAGCCCCGACCGGGGTTATGAGCAGTTCTTC. Encoded protein: CASSPDRGYEQFF.

The V gene is TRBV4-3, the J gene TRBJ2-2; possibly TRBD2 for D (5 bases). CDR1 is LGHNA and CDR2 is YSLEER in the germline V gene. V lost 2 bases and J lost 1, with 8 bases in between. The CDR3 runs to 15 residues. The CDR3 DNA sequence: TGCGCCAGCAGCCAAAACGGGGTGAACACCGGGGAGCTGTTTTTT. Protein: CASSQNGVNTGELFF.

The chain uses TRBV7-2 and TRBJ2-7; a weak D match, TRBD1 (6 bases). This CDR3 is 15 amino acids long. CDR1 and CDR2 from the germline V gene are SGHTA and FQGNSA. V was trimmed by 6 bases and J by 2 bases, leaving 17 bases between them. Here the CDR3 reads CASSTTGTPTYEQYF. The CDR3 coding sequence is TGTGCCAGCAGTACTACCGGGACACCGACCTACGAGCAGTACTTC. The full variable domain, in which reference TRBV7-2 and TRBJ2-7 provide the parts outside the CDR3, is GAGVSQSPSNKVTEKGKDVELRCDPISGHTALYWYRQSLGQGLEFLIYFQGNSAPDKSGLPSDRFSAERTGGSVSTLTIQRTQQEDSAVYLCASSTTGTPTYEQYFGPGTRLTVT.

The rearrangement links TRBV18 to TRBJ1-1; 8 bases match TRBD1. The germline CDR1 and CDR2 sequences are KGHSH and LQKENI. The CDR3 is made up of 15 amino acids. V was clipped by 6 bases and J by 3 bases; unmatched bases: 9. CDR3 sequence (DNA): TGTGCCAGCTCCCTCAGGGGGCCCCCGGACACTGAAGCTTTCTTT. Protein: CASSLRGPPDTEAFF.

The rearrangement links TRBV18 to TRBJ1-1; D is undetermined. The CDR3 is made up of 12 amino acids. Per germline, CDR1 KGHSH and CDR2 LQKENI. V gave up 2 bases and J gave up 5 bases, with 6 bases separating them. The CDR3: CASSPIRTEAFF. In DNA form, the CDR3 reads TGTGCCAGCTCACCAATCCGGACTGAAGCTTTCTTT.

The chain recombines TRBV2 with TRBJ1-2; no clear D. The CDR3 covers 13 residues. The V gene's germline CDR1 is SNHLY and CDR2 FYNNEI. Trimming took off 1 base at V and 4 bases at J, with 7 bases between the two ends. CDR3 sequence: CASSEEHRYGYTF. CDR3 DNA: TGTGCCAGCAGTGAAGAACACCGCTATGGCTACACCTTC.

The chain uses TRBV7-9 and TRBJ1-3, with 7 bases matching TRBD1. V shed 6 bases and J 3 bases; nucleotides not matched to a gene: 8. CDR1 is SEHNR and CDR2 is FQNEAQ in the germline V gene (reference sequence). The CDR3 loop spans 15 amino acids. The CDR3: CASSQTGSFGNTIYF. CDR3 sequence (DNA): TGTGCCAGCAGTCAGACAGGGTCATTTGGAAACACCATATATTTT. Using reference TRBV7-9 and TRBJ1-3 for the parts outside the CDR3, the full variable domain is DTGVSQNPRHKITKRGQNVTFRCDPISEHNRLYWYRQTLGQGPEFLTYFQNEAQLEKSRLLSDRFSAERPKGSFSTLEIQRTEQGDSAMYLCASSQTGSFGNTIYFGEGSWLTVV.

V and J are TRBV27 and TRBJ2-1; maybe TRBD1 (6 bases). CDR1 MNHEY and CDR2 SMNVEV come from the germline V gene (reference sequence). This CDR3 is built from 15 residues. V was clipped by 4 bases and J by 8 bases, with 18 bases between them. CDR3: CASSSRVRGFYEQFF. CDR3 coding DNA: TGTGCCAGCAGTTCTAGGGTCAGGGGTTTCTATGAGCAGTTCTTC.

The chain combines TRBV9 with TRBJ2-6; TRBD1 aligns across 8 bases. From germline, CDR1 is SGDLS and CDR2 YYNGEE. The CDR3 consists of 17 residues. J gave up 3 bases and V 3 bases, and 8 bases lay outside the gene matches. The CDR3 sequence: CASSGFQGAGGANVLTF. In DNA form, the CDR3 reads TGTGCCAGCAGCGGCTTCCAGGGGGCGGGTGGGGCCAACGTCCTGACTTTC. The entire variable domain, with the rest obtained from reference TRBV9 and TRBJ2-6, is as follows: DSGVTQTPKHLITATGQRVTLRCSPRSGDLSVYWYQQSLDQGLQFLIQYYNGEERAKGNILERFSAQQFPDLHSELNLSSLELGDSALYFCASSGFQGAGGANVLTFGAGSRLTVL.

The chain uses TRBV7-8 and TRBJ2-5; TRBD2 matches at 7 bases. Germline V CDR1 and CDR2: SGHVS, FQNEAQ. The CDR3 has 14 residues. Unmatched junction bases numbered 11, after V lost 10 bases and J lost 3 bases. CDR3 in DNA: TGTGCCACCCGGGGGACTAACGATAAAGAGACCCAGTACTTC. It yields the protein CATRGTNDKETQYF.

This chain connects TRBV11-2 to TRBJ1-3, with TRBD1 matching 7 bases. Germline V CDR1 and CDR2: SGHAT, FQNNGV. The CDR3 extends over 15 amino acids. V was clipped by 3 bases and J by 0 bases; unmatched bases: 2. In DNA, the CDR3 is TGTGCCAGCAGCTTGGGACAGAGCTCTGGAAACACCATATATTTT. As protein: CASSLGQSSGNTIYF.

The rearrangement uses TRBV29-1 and TRBJ2-5; 8 bases agree with TRBD2. The CDR3 runs 16 residues. The V segment lost 1 base and the J segment 5 bases; nucleotides outside the gene matches: 12. The V gene's germline CDR1 is SQVTM and CDR2 ANQGSEA. CDR3 bases: TGCAGCGTTGAAGGAGCTAGCGGGTTCTATCCCGAGACCCAGTACTTC. Protein sequence: CSVEGASGFYPETQYF.

This rearrangement joins TRBV7-6 to TRBJ2-3; 14 bases agree with TRBD2. V was pared by 4 bases and J by 14 bases, with 11 bases of the junction left unmatched. This CDR3 is 15 amino acids long. Germline CDR1 reads SGHVS; CDR2 reads FNYEAQ. The CDR3 DNA reads as TGTGCCAGCAGCTCTGAACGACTAGCGGGGGGGCGGGTGTATTTT. Residues: CASSSERLAGGRVYF.

The chain couples TRBV5-4 to TRBJ2-5; D might be TRBD2 (6 bases). V was cut by 0 bases and J by 2 bases, with 14 bases left in between. This CDR3 is 16 amino acids long. CDR1 is SGHNT and CDR2 is YYREEE in the germline V gene (reference sequence). CDR3 in DNA: TGTGCCAGCAGCTTGGGGGTAGCGGAGGGACAAGAGACCCAGTACTTC. It encodes CASSLGVAEGQETQYF.